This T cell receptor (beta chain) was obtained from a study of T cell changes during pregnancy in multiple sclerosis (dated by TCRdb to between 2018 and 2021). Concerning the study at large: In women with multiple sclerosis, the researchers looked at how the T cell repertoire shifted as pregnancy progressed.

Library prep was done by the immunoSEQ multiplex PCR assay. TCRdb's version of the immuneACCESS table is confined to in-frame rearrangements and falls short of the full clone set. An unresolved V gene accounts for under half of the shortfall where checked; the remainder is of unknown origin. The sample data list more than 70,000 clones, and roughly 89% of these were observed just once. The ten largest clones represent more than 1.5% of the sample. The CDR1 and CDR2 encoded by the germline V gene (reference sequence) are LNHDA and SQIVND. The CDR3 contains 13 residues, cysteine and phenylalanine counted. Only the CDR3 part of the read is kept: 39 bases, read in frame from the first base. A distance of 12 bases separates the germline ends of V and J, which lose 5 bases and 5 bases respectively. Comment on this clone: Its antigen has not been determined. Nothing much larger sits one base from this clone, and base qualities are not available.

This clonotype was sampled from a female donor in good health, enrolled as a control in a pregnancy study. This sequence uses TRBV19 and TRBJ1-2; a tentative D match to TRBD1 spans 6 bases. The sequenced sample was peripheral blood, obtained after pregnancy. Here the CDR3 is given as CASSGQGRYGYTF. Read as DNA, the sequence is TGTGCCAGTAGTGGCCAGGGGCGGTATGGCTACACCTTC.